Below are 22 T cell receptor beta chains sequenced from a single sample in a study of blood T cell repertoires in COVID-19. Clones were sequenced by immunoSEQ multiplex PCR, and TCRdb holds only the in-frame ones, with some missing. The data contain around 260,000 clones, approximately 87% of them seen just once; the ten biggest clones take up around 4.5%. Sequencing input: peripheral blood. These receptors were obtained from a man in his 60s who had recovered from COVID-19.

The V and J genes are TRBV9 and TRBJ2-3; 12 nucleotides line up with TRBD1. This CDR3 has 15 residues. CDR1 SGDLS and CDR2 YYNGEE come from the germline V gene. Trimming took 3 bases from V and 6 from J; bases not matched to a gene: 5. The CDR3 coding sequence is TGTGCCAGCAGCGAGGGACAGGGGGCCTGGGATACGCAGTATTTT. This encodes CASSEGQGAWDTQYF.

The chain links TRBV30 to TRBJ1-6, with 7 bases matching TRBD1. V trimming: 8 bases; J trimming: 16 bases; junction bases outside the gene matches: 17. CDR3 length equals 13 residues. In germline, CDR1 is GTSNPN, CDR2 SVGIG (reference sequence). CDR3 loop: CATNTGARGPLHF. The CDR3 DNA is TGTGCCACAAACACAGGGGCCCGGGGCCCACTCCACTTT.

This clone was counted a single time. The chain couples TRBV20-1 to TRBJ2-1; D is uncertain. Trimming left V 2 bases short and J 12 bases short, with 11 bases between. This CDR3 is 11 amino acids long. Germline CDR1 reads DFQATT; CDR2 reads SNEGSKA (reference sequence). In DNA form, the CDR3 reads TGCAGTGCTAGATGGATCCCAGGGCAGTTCTTC. Protein: CSARWIPGQFF.

There are many counts of this clone. CDR3 in amino acids: CASSANSQRSYEQYF. In nucleotides, the CDR3 is TGTGCCAGCAGTGCAAATAGCCAGCGGTCCTACGAGCAGTACTTC. This rearrangement joins TRBV6-6 to TRBJ2-7, with TRBD2 as a possible D gene (5 bases). The CDR3 runs 15 residues. Trimming shortened V by 5 bases and J by 1 base, and 15 bases separated the two germline ends. Germline assignment: CDR1 MNHNY and CDR2 SVGAGI (reference sequence).

V and J are TRBV9 and TRBJ1-2, with 10 bases aligning to TRBD1. V lost 0 bases to trimming and J lost 4 bases; unmatched junction nucleotides: 0. The germline gives CDR1 SGDLS, CDR2 YYNGEE. The length of the CDR3 is 14 residues. The chain's CDR3 is CASSVGDRGYGYTF. CDR3 DNA sequence: TGTGCCAGCAGCGTAGGGGACAGGGGCTATGGCTACACCTTC. Full variable domain (remainder filled in from reference TRBV9 and TRBJ1-2): DSGVTQTPKHLITATGQRVTLRCSPRSGDLSVYWYQQSLDQGLQFLIQYYNGEERAKGNILERFSAQQFPDLHSELNLSSLELGDSALYFCASSVGDRGYGYTFGSGTRLTVV.

This rearrangement joins TRBV5-1 to TRBJ2-5; D might be TRBD1 (6 bases). Trimming removed 4 bases from V and 1 base from J, with 14 bases in between. Germline V gene lookup returns CDR1 SGHRS and CDR2 YFSETQ. The CDR3 extends over 15 amino acids. CDR3: CASSPLLGAQETQYF. In DNA, the CDR3 is TGCGCCAGCAGCCCACTTTTGGGGGCCCAAGAGACCCAGTACTTC.

This chain links TRBV5-1 with TRBJ2-3; no reliable D call. The germline CDR1 and CDR2 sequences are SGHRS and YFSETQ. Trimming removed 1 base from V and 1 base from J, with 10 bases in between. There are 15 residues in the CDR3. The CDR3 loop reads CASSLTGLGTDTQYF. The CDR3 DNA sequence: TGCGCCAGCAGCTTGACGGGTTTGGGCACAGATACGCAGTATTTT. The full variable domain, with the rest looked up from reference TRBV5-1 and TRBJ2-3, is KAGVTQTPRYLIKTRGQQVTLSCSPISGHRSVSWYQQTPGQGLQFLFEYFSETQRNKGNFPGRFSGRQFSNSRSEMNVSTLELGDSALYLCASSLTGLGTDTQYFGPGTRLTVL.

The rearrangement uses TRBV7-6 and TRBJ2-7; TRBD2 might be the D (5 bases). Trimming stripped 4 bases from V and 3 bases from J, with 7 bases between. The CDR3 totals 12 residues. CDR1 and CDR2 (germline): SGHVS, FNYEAQ. CDR3 nucleotide sequence: TGTGCCAGCAGCTCGACTAACTACGAGCAGTACTTC. Translation: CASSSTNYEQYF. The entire variable domain, with the rest obtained from reference TRBV7-6 and TRBJ2-7, is as follows: GAGVSQSPRYKVTKRGQDVALRCDPISGHVSLYWYRQALGQGPEFLTYFNYEAQQDKSGLPNDRFSAERPEGSISTLTIQRTEQRDSAMYRCASSSTNYEQYFGPGTRLTVT.

The chain employs TRBV5-1 and TRBJ2-3, with 11 bases identical to TRBD2. This CDR3 spans 19 amino acids. The V gene's germline CDR1 is SGHRS and CDR2 YFSETQ. J gave up 3 bases and V 2 bases, and 14 bases lay outside the gene matches. This CDR3 is CASSFRRERGTSGTDTQYF. DNA of the CDR3: TGCGCCAGCAGCTTCCGTAGGGAACGCGGGACTAGCGGTACAGATACGCAGTATTTT.

This clone has just a few counts. This chain links TRBV7-9 with TRBJ1-2; TRBD1 matches 9 bases. CDR3 length equals 16 residues. V gave up 5 bases and J gave up 2 bases; unmatched junction bases: 9. Germline values: CDR1 SEHNR, CDR2 FQNEAQ (reference sequence). The CDR3 reads CASSPLLGQGNYGYTF. The CDR3 DNA follows: TGTGCCAGCAGCCCACTCCTCGGACAGGGGAACTATGGCTACACCTTC. The full variable domain, completed using reference TRBV7-9 and TRBJ1-2, is DTGVSQNPRHKITKRGQNVTFRCDPISEHNRLYWYRQTLGQGPEFLTYFQNEAQLEKSRLLSDRFSAERPKGSFSTLEIQRTEQGDSAMYLCASSPLLGQGNYGYTFGSGTRLTVV.

The chain recombines TRBV11-2 with TRBJ2-3; 16 nucleotides agree with TRBD2. Per germline, CDR1 SGHAT and CDR2 FQNNGV. Losses at the gene ends were 6 bases for V and 3 bases for J; bases not matched to a gene: 6. The CDR3 runs to 17 residues. CDR3 protein: CASSRWGLAGGTDTQYF. CDR3 in DNA: TGTGCCAGCAGTCGATGGGGACTAGCGGGAGGGACAGATACGCAGTATTTT.

This sequence joins TRBV21-1 and TRBJ1-5. TRBV21-1 is annotated as a pseudogene. This CDR3 is built from 12 residues. The CDR3 is CASPYSNQPQHF. The CDR3 DNA follows: TGTGCCAGCCCCTATAGCAATCAGCCCCAGCATTTT.

The genes are TRBV5-1 and TRBJ1-3; 9 nucleotides align to TRBD1. The CDR3 length is 15 residues. The J segment lost 2 bases and the V segment lost 3 bases, leaving 3 bases of the junction unmatched. Germline CDR1 and CDR2: SGHRS and YFSETQ. CDR3: CASSSGTGTGNTIYF. CDR3 DNA: TGCGCCAGCAGCTCAGGGACAGGGACTGGAAACACCATATATTTT. The variable domain in full, with the rest retrieved from reference TRBV5-1 and TRBJ1-3, is KAGVTQTPRYLIKTRGQQVTLSCSPISGHRSVSWYQQTPGQGLQFLFEYFSETQRNKGNFPGRFSGRQFSNSRSEMNVSTLELGDSALYLCASSSGTGTGNTIYFGEGSWLTVV.

The sample holds many counts of this clone. The J gene is TRBJ1-1, the V gene TRBV2; tentative D call: TRBD1 (5 bases). This CDR3 has 11 residues. Trimming shortened V by 5 bases and J by 5 bases, and 6 bases separated the two germline ends. Germline V gene data show CDR1 as SNHLY and CDR2 as FYNNEI. CDR3 DNA sequence: TGTGCCAGCAGTAGGACAACTGAAGCTTTCTTT. Translated, it gives CASSRTTEAFF.

The rearrangement uses TRBV3-1 (or the pseudogene TRBV3-2) and TRBJ2-3, with a weak D call TRBD1 (6 bases). The V gene lost 2 bases and the J gene lost 0 bases, with 9 bases spanning the gap. The CDR3 totals 15 residues. Per the germline V gene, CDR1 is LGHDT and CDR2 is YNNKEL (reference sequence). CDR3: CASSQTGLSTDTQYF. Written as DNA, the CDR3 is TGTGCCAGCAGCCAAACAGGGCTGAGCACAGATACGCAGTATTTT.

In nucleotides, the CDR3 is TGCGCCAGCAGCCCGCAGACTATGAACACTGAAGCTTTCTTT. Translating gives CASSPQTMNTEAFF. This rearrangement joins TRBV5-1 to TRBJ1-1; no clear D. The V end was cut by 4 bases, the J end by 0 bases, with 10 bases between. This CDR3 contains 14 residues. Germline-derived CDR1 and CDR2 are SGHRS and YFSETQ.

This clone was counted a few times. Other DNA sequences in this specimen translate into the identical CDR3. V usage is TRBV19 and J usage is TRBJ2-3, with a tentative D call TRBD2 (5 bases). Germline V lookup: CDR1 LNHDA, CDR2 SQIVND (reference sequence). Trimming pared 3 bases from V and 4 bases from J, leaving 8 bases between. The CDR3 contains 13 residues. The CDR3 spells CASSIPRADTQYF. CDR3 DNA: TGTGCCAGTAGTATCCCGAGGGCAGATACGCAGTATTTT.

This clone showed up just a few times. The rearrangement links TRBV7-9 to TRBJ1-5; a weak D match, TRBD1 (6 bases). Trimming removed 5 bases at V and 3 bases at J, with 14 bases between. There are 15 residues in the CDR3. CDR1 is SEHNR, CDR2 FQNEAQ, per germline (reference sequence). CDR3 nucleotides: TGTGCCAGCAGCCCTCCGGGACAACTCAATCAGCCCCAGCATTTT. It codes for CASSPPGQLNQPQHF.

Here the CDR3 reads CASSFEILAGGPWEQFF. CDR3 nucleotide sequence: TGTGCCAGCAGCTTCGAAATACTAGCGGGGGGGCCGTGGGAGCAGTTCTTC. The gene calls are TRBV5-4 and TRBJ2-1; 13 bases line up with TRBD2. The CDR3 is made up of 17 amino acids. Germline loops: CDR1 SGHNT, CDR2 YYREEE (reference sequence). With 2 bases clipped from V and 10 bases from J, the junction kept 12 bases outside the gene matches.

V usage is TRBV5-1 and J usage is TRBJ1-1, with D hard to call. Germline CDR1 SGHRS, CDR2 YFSETQ. This CDR3 has 16 amino acids. Deletions cut 1 base from V and 0 bases from J, with 13 bases between. In DNA, the CDR3 is TGCGCCAGCAGCTTGACACCTACAGATTTGAACACTGAAGCTTTCTTT. It encodes CASSLTPTDLNTEAFF.

This chain joins TRBV6-5 and TRBJ1-2, with D unresolved. The CDR3 covers 15 residues. The germline V gene encodes CDR1 MNHEY and CDR2 SVGAGI. The V end lost 7 bases, the J end lost 4 bases, and 19 bases lay between the germline ends. CDR3 sequence (DNA): TGTGCCAGCAAAACTGTGGCGGCGAGGGCCTATGGCTACACCTTC. It encodes CASKTVAARAYGYTF.

V usage is TRBV19 and J usage is TRBJ1-2; D not resolved. This CDR3 contains 14 residues. Germline CDR1 reads LNHDA; CDR2 reads SQIVND (reference sequence). Trimming removed 10 bases at V and 8 bases at J, with 23 bases between. The CDR3 nucleotides are TGTGCCACCACGCGAGGCAGGCCGACGGGGGGCTACACCTTC. Translation: CATTRGRPTGGYTF.